Below are 23 T cell receptor beta chains sequenced from a single sample in a study of identical twins. In TCRdb, the 5' RACE reads were re-called with MiXCR into one record per CDR3 protein. Of 550,000 to 700,000 distinct CDR3 sequences in the sample, approximately 21% were seen once. These data were also reused for a study on T cells expressing NK-cell markers.

The source material was PBMCs. All receptors come from a young woman in good health.

The rearrangement uses TRBV7-2 and TRBJ2-7; TRBD2 matches 12 bases. J gave up 8 bases and V 4 bases, and 9 bases lay outside the gene matches. The CDR3 has 15 residues. CDR1 is SGHTA and CDR2 is FQGNSA in the germline V gene. In DNA, the CDR3 is TGTGCCAGCAGCTCGACTAGCGGGAGTACATATAAGCAGTACTTC. It yields the protein CASSSTSGSTYKQYF.

The chain carries TRBV28 and TRBJ2-1, with TRBD2 matching over 11 bases. The length of the CDR3 is 15 residues. V shed 7 bases, J shed 8 bases, and the junction held 10 bases outside the gene matches. Germline CDR1 and CDR2: MDHEN and SYDVKM. CDR3 nucleotides: TGTGCCAGCAACCCCCCAGGACTAGCGGGCGATGAGCAGTTCTTC. Translated, it gives CASNPPGLAGDEQFF. The whole variable domain, filled in from reference TRBV28 and TRBJ2-1, reads DVKVTQSSRYLVKRTGEKVFLECVQDMDHENMFWYRQDPGLGLRLIYFSYDVKMKEKGDIPEGYSVSREKKERFSLILESASTNQTSMYLCASNPPGLAGDEQFFGPGTRLTVL.

The V call is TRBV18, the J call TRBJ2-7; 11 positions match TRBD1. V lost 3 bases to trimming and J lost 5 bases; unmatched junction nucleotides: 6. The CDR3 is made up of 15 amino acids. Germline CDR1 and CDR2: KGHSH and LQKENI. The CDR3 is CASSPGTGGDNEQYF. The CDR3 DNA follows: TGTGCCAGCTCACCCGGGACAGGGGGGGACAACGAGCAGTACTTC. The variable domain in full, completed from reference TRBV18 and TRBJ2-7, reads NAGVMQNPRHLVRRRGQEARLRCSPMKGHSHVYWYRQLPEEGLKFMVYLQKENIIDESGMPKERFSAEFPKEGPSILRIQQVVRGDSAAYFCASSPGTGGDNEQYFGPGTRLTVT.

The V call is TRBV12-3 or TRBV12-4, the J call TRBJ1-5; D gene uncertain. There are 13 residues in the CDR3. Trimming took off 7 bases at V and 9 bases at J, with 16 bases between the two ends. The chain's CDR3 is CASNLEWSSPQHF. In DNA, the CDR3 is TGTGCCAGCAATCTTGAATGGAGTTCGCCCCAGCATTTT.

This clonotype was seen only a few times. The chain is built from TRBV9 and TRBJ2-2, with D perhaps matching TRBD1 or TRBD2 (6 bases each). V was pared by 4 bases and J by 3 bases, with 16 bases between. Germline lookup yields CDR1 SGDLS and CDR2 YYNGEE. The CDR3 has 16 residues. The CDR3 reads CASSPSGGGYTGELFF. The DNA of the CDR3 is TGTGCCAGCAGCCCCTCCGGAGGGGGTTACACCGGGGAGCTGTTTTTT.

J is TRBJ2-3 and V is TRBV10-3; D gene ambiguous. The CDR3 is 13 residues long. Germline assignment: CDR1 ENHRY and CDR2 SYGVKD. Between the trimmed V and J ends, which lost 2 bases and 5 bases, there was a span of 8 bases. DNA of the CDR3: TGTGCCATCAGTGAGCTGGATCGAGATACGCAGTATTTT. Its translation: CAISELDRDTQYF.

This clonotype was recorded a few times. The chain combines TRBV7-2 with TRBJ1-2; unclear D gene. The CDR3 is 14 residues long. V lost 5 bases, J lost 3 bases, and 13 bases lay in between. CDR1 and CDR2 from the germline V gene are SGHTA and FQGNSA. In DNA, the CDR3 is TGTGCCAGCAGCCCCGGGGAATGGTACTATGGCTACACCTTC. It specifies CASSPGEWYYGYTF.

Concerning this clonotype itself: This may be a read error, as it is one base from a much larger clone. This sequence joins TRBV2 and TRBJ1-5; D is perhaps TRBD1 (6 bases). The V gene lost 7 bases and the J gene lost 3 bases, with 10 bases spanning the gap. This CDR3 comprises 13 residues. Germline CDR1 is SNHLY and CDR2 is FYNNEI. The CDR3 loop reads CASMRDNNQPQHF. The CDR3 nucleotides are TGTGCCAGCATGAGGGACAACAATCAGCCCCAGCATTTT.

This clonotype occurred a few times. V is TRBV10-1 and J is TRBJ2-3; 9 bases agree with TRBD1. Germline lookup yields CDR1 WNHNN and CDR2 SYGVQD (reference sequence). This CDR3 is 17 amino acids long. The J segment lost 5 bases and the V segment lost 0 bases, leaving 9 bases of the junction unmatched. The CDR3 reads CASSESLGTGFKDTQYF. In DNA, the CDR3 is TGCGCCAGCAGTGAGTCATTGGGGACAGGGTTTAAAGATACGCAGTATTTT.

The rearrangement uses TRBV6-4 and TRBJ1-2; D is unresolved. Germline CDR1 reads MRHNA; CDR2 reads SNTAGT. This CDR3 has 15 residues. V gave up 2 bases and J gave up 2 bases, with 12 bases separating them. In DNA, the CDR3 is TGTGCCAGCAGTGACGCGCCGGGGTTCAACTATGGCTACACCTTC. It codes for CASSDAPGFNYGYTF.

This clonotype was seen a handful of times. This sequence joins TRBV20-1 and TRBJ1-5; maybe TRBD1 (5 bases). V was trimmed by 0 bases and J by 2 bases, leaving 14 bases between them. The CDR3 spans 16 residues. CDR1 is DFQATT, CDR2 SNEGSKA, per germline (reference sequence). DNA of the CDR3: TGCAGTGCTAGAGATCAGGGCCACATTCGCAATCAGCCCCAGCATTTT. Translation: CSARDQGHIRNQPQHF.

Written as DNA, the CDR3 is TGCGCCAGCAGCGACTACTCCAGGAAAGGCACAGATACGCAGTATTTT. Protein product: CASSDYSRKGTDTQYF. The chain recombines TRBV5-1 with TRBJ2-3, with D maybe TRBD2 (5 bases). The CDR3 is 16 amino acids. Trimming stripped 4 bases from V and 1 base from J, with 16 bases between. CDR1 is SGHRS, CDR2 YFSETQ, per germline.

This clonotype occurred a few times. V and J are TRBV13 and TRBJ2-7; D remains ambiguous. V was pared by 2 bases and J by 5 bases, with 16 bases between. This CDR3 is 15 amino acids long. Per the germline V gene, CDR1 is PRHDT and CDR2 is FYEKMQ (reference sequence). This CDR3 is CASSLFLGYVDEQYF. The DNA of the CDR3 is TGTGCCAGCAGCTTATTCTTGGGGTATGTAGACGAGCAGTACTTC. The full variable domain, its missing parts supplied by reference TRBV13 and TRBJ2-7, is AAGVIQSPRHLIKEKRETATLKCYPIPRHDTVYWYQQGPGQDPQFLISFYEKMQSDKGSIPDRFSAQQFSDYHSELNMSSLELGDSALYFCASSLFLGYVDEQYFGPGTRLTVT.

This clonotype was found many times. V is TRBV5-1 and J is TRBJ2-3, with D possibly TRBD2 on 7 matching bases. Trimming pared 6 bases from V and 6 bases from J, leaving 14 bases between. Germline CDR1 is SGHRS and CDR2 is YFSETQ. The CDR3 is made up of 13 amino acids. CDR3 in amino acids: CASKEQGGDTQYF. The CDR3 DNA sequence: TGCGCCAGCAAAGAACAGGGAGGGGATACGCAGTATTTT.

V is TRBV7-2 and J is TRBJ2-7; perhaps TRBD2 as D (6 bases). Trimming cost V 4 bases and J 6 bases, with 13 bases left between them. This CDR3 has 13 amino acids. Germline CDR1 is SGHTA and CDR2 is FQGNSA. This CDR3 is CASSSGEFGEQYF. In nucleotides, the CDR3 is TGTGCCAGCAGCTCGGGGGAATTTGGCGAGCAGTACTTC.

This chain uses TRBV20-1 with TRBJ2-2; weak D call: TRBD2 (6 bases). The V gene's germline CDR1 is DFQATT and CDR2 SNEGSKA (reference sequence). Trimming removed 5 bases at V and 0 bases at J, with 10 bases between. The CDR3 runs to 14 residues. The CDR3 loop reads CSAAGLANTGELFF. The CDR3 DNA reads TGCAGTGCTGCGGGGCTAGCGAACACCGGGGAGCTGTTTTTT.

The J gene is TRBJ1-1, the V gene TRBV5-5, with D perhaps matching TRBD1 (6 bases). V shed 4 bases and J shed 0 bases, with 19 bases lying between them. CDR1 SGHKS and CDR2 YYEKEE come from the germline V gene (reference sequence). CDR3 length: 17 amino acids. In DNA form, the CDR3 reads TGTGCCAGCAGCCCACCCCCCAAACAGGGCATGAACACTGAAGCTTTCTTT. Translated: CASSPPPKQGMNTEAFF.

This clonotype has a handful of counts. The chain couples TRBV7-9 to TRBJ2-1; the match to TRBD1 covers 8 bases. With 7 bases clipped from V and 5 bases from J, the junction kept 7 bases outside the gene matches. The CDR3 length is 14 residues. The germline V gene has CDR1 SEHNR and CDR2 FQNEAQ (reference sequence). This CDR3 reads CASTPQGADNEQFF. DNA for the CDR3: TGTGCCAGCACCCCCCAGGGGGCGGACAATGAGCAGTTCTTC. The full variable domain, completed using reference TRBV7-9 and TRBJ2-1, is DTGVSQNPRHKITKRGQNVTFRCDPISEHNRLYWYRQTLGQGPEFLTYFQNEAQLEKSRLLSDRFSAERPKGSFSTLEIQRTEQGDSAMYLCASTPQGADNEQFFGPGTRLTVL.

The V and J genes are TRBV20-1 and TRBJ2-1, with TRBD2 identical over 11 bases. CDR3 length equals 14 residues. Germline values: CDR1 DFQATT, CDR2 SNEGSKA (reference sequence). With 3 bases clipped from V and 9 bases from J, the junction kept 7 bases outside the gene matches. The DNA for the CDR3 is TGCAGTGCTAGCTTAGCGGGGGGGCCAGTTGAGCAGTTCTTC. This sequence encodes CSASLAGGPVEQFF.

This clonotype was observed a few times. This chain joins TRBV15 and TRBJ2-1; 12 bases fit TRBD2. Unmatched junction bases numbered 11, after V lost 5 bases and J lost 9 bases. Germline values: CDR1 LNHNV, CDR2 YYDKDF (reference sequence). The length of the CDR3 is 16 residues. The CDR3 nucleotides are TGTGCCACCAGCCCGCTAGCGGGAGGGGGTCGGGGTGAGCAGTTCTTC. It specifies CATSPLAGGGRGEQFF.

Comments on this clonotype: The CDR3 end shows no conserved phenylalanine or tryptophan, and so a read error is likely. The rearrangement uses TRBV20-1 and TRBJ2-5; D gene uncertain. Germline lookup yields CDR1 DFQATT and CDR2 SNEGSKA (reference sequence). Trimming took off 2 bases at V and 1 base at J, with 8 bases between the two ends. CDR3 length: 13 residues. The CDR3 is CSARTATQETQYL. Here the CDR3 DNA reads TGCAGTGCTAGAACAGCAACCCAAGAGACCCAGTACTTA.

In this sample, this clonotype turned up many times. DNA for the CDR3: TGTGCCACCAGCAGAGATGAGGACCGCACAGATACGCAGTATTTT. Its translation is CATSRDEDRTDTQYF. The chain uses TRBV15 and TRBJ2-3; D not resolved. CDR1 LNHNV and CDR2 YYDKDF come from the germline V gene (reference sequence). The CDR3 runs 15 residues. The V end lost 0 bases, the J end lost 1 base, and 8 bases lay between the germline ends.

This clonotype was detected only a few times. The V gene is TRBV27, the J gene TRBJ1-2, with TRBD1 identical over 10 bases. The V gene's germline CDR1 is MNHEY and CDR2 SMNVEV (reference sequence). The CDR3 loop spans 14 amino acids. The trim removed 7 bases at V and 4 bases at J, leaving 6 bases unmatched. The CDR3 nucleotides read TGTGCCAGCACCAGGACAGGGGGGGGCTATGGCTACACCTTC. This translates into CASTRTGGGYGYTF.